The clone carrying this TCR beta chain was detected only a few times. This sample was included in a study of regulatory T cells in long-lasting Graves disease. Indicated time point: persistent/refractory GD, antithyroid drugs over 5 years with positive TRAb. PBMC-extracted RNA yielded the TCR library. Arm-PCR of CDR3 regions and iRepertoire HTBI primers were the basis on which TCR beta libraries were built. MiXCR, run by TCRdb on the multiplex PCR reads, gives a single entry per CDR3 protein. The data show roughly 700,000 distinct CDR3 sequences, approximately 31% seen once. Here the sequenced sample was peripheral blood mononuclear cells (PBMCs), taken when the disease was refractory, from a patient treated with antithyroid drugs. The source of this sequence is a female donor with Graves disease.

CDR3 sequence reads: CASSQGQMNTEAFF. CDR3 in DNA: TGTGCCAGCAGCCAGGGACAGATGAACACTGAAGCTTTCTTT. The chain has TRBV3-1 and TRBJ1-1; 7 bases line up with TRBD1. The CDR3 covers 14 residues. V was clipped by 3 bases and J by 0 bases; unmatched bases: 1. Germline V gene sequence: CDR1 LGHDT, CDR2 YNNKEL (reference sequence). Based on the CDR3 plus reference TRBV3-1 and TRBJ1-1, the full variable domain is DTAVSQTPKYLVTQMGNDKSIKCEQNLGHDTMYWYKQDSKKFLKIMFSYNNKELIINETVPNRFSPKSPDKAHLNLHINSLELGDSAVYFCASSQGQMNTEAFFGQGTRLTVV.